A single sample gave rise to the 19 T cell receptor beta chains below, sequenced in a study of response to subunit inactivated influenza vaccine. From the RT-PCR reads, TCRdb called clonotypes with MiXCR, one entry per CDR3 protein. The sample consists of 550,000 to 800,000 distinct CDR3 sequences, approximately 15% of them appearing once. Sequenced here: PBMCs from blood, sampled 14 days before vaccination. The receptors shown here come from a man aged 45-65 years who received an inactivated influenza vaccine.

Comment on this clonotype: A read error may explain this, as a much larger clone is one base away. The chain employs TRBV9 and TRBJ2-7, with 7 nucleotides matching TRBD2. The CDR3 totals 16 residues. Germline V gene lookup returns CDR1 SGDLS and CDR2 YYNGEE. The CDR3 DNA reads TGTGCCATCAGCGTAGGGGAGGGACTCAGCTCCTACGAGCAGTACTTC. Translating it yields CAISVGEGLSSYEQYF. The entire variable domain, with the rest obtained from reference TRBV9 and TRBJ2-7, is as follows: DSGVTQTPKHLITATGQRVTLRCSPRSGDLSVYWYQQSLDQGLQFLIQYYNGEERAKGNILERFSAQQFPDLHSELNLSSLELGDSALYFCAISVGEGLSSYEQYFGPGTRLTVT.

The sample holds many counts of this clonotype. This chain connects TRBV25-1 to TRBJ2-2, with 8 bases matching TRBD1. The CDR3 is made up of 16 amino acids. Germline assignment: CDR1 MGHDK and CDR2 SYGVNS. The junction had 6 bases not matched to a gene; V was cut back by 2 bases and J by 4 bases. The CDR3 spells CASSERQGLSTGELFF. DNA for the CDR3: TGTGCCAGCAGTGAACGACAGGGGCTGAGCACCGGGGAGCTGTTTTTT.

The V gene is TRBV5-1, the J gene TRBJ2-1, with TRBD1 matching 8 bases. Trimming took 4 bases from V and 7 from J; bases not matched to a gene: 4. The CDR3 has 13 residues. Germline-derived CDR1 and CDR2 are SGHRS and YFSETQ. CDR3 sequence: CASSPDRENEQFF. In DNA, the CDR3 is TGCGCCAGCAGCCCGGACAGGGAAAATGAGCAGTTCTTC.

This clonotype showed up just a few times. The chain carries TRBV5-1 and TRBJ2-5, with D maybe TRBD2 (5 bases). This CDR3 contains 14 residues. With 0 bases removed from V and 3 bases from J, the gap between germline ends came to 9 bases. CDR1 is SGHRS, CDR2 YFSETQ, per germline. CDR3: CASSLGRAEETQYF. CDR3 sequence (DNA): TGCGCCAGCAGCTTGGGGAGAGCGGAAGAGACCCAGTACTTC.

V gene TRBV5-1 combines with J gene TRBJ2-4; weak D call: TRBD1 (5 bases). This CDR3 is 15 amino acids long. Trimming took 1 base from V and 3 from J, leaving 11 bases between them. Germline CDR1 and CDR2: SGHRS and YFSETQ. The CDR3 region has the DNA TGCGCCAGCAGCTTGCAAGGGGCTGGCAAAAACATTCAGTACTTC. Encoded protein: CASSLQGAGKNIQYF. Looking up the rest from reference TRBV5-1 and TRBJ2-4 gives the full variable domain: KAGVTQTPRYLIKTRGQQVTLSCSPISGHRSVSWYQQTPGQGLQFLFEYFSETQRNKGNFPGRFSGRQFSNSRSEMNVSTLELGDSALYLCASSLQGAGKNIQYFGAGTRLSVL.

This clonotype was observed a handful of times. The chain combines TRBV24-1 with TRBJ2-5, with TRBD1 as a possible D gene (5 bases). Trimming stripped 4 bases from V and 4 bases from J, with 15 bases between. The CDR3 consists of 15 residues. CDR1 and CDR2 from the germline V gene are KGHDR and SFDVKD. The CDR3 bases are TGTGCCACCAGTGACCGGGCCAAAGGGGCAGAGACCCAGTACTTC. This translates into CATSDRAKGAETQYF.

The gene calls are TRBV11-2 and TRBJ2-7, with D possibly being TRBD1 (6 bases). Germline V gives CDR1 SGHAT, CDR2 FQNNGV. This CDR3 has 15 amino acids. Deletions cut 4 bases from V and 3 bases from J, with 16 bases between. The CDR3 sequence is CASSYRDTTLYEQYF. CDR3 sequence (DNA): TGTGCCAGCAGCTACCGGGACACCACCCTCTACGAGCAGTACTTC.

The chain is built from TRBV15 and TRBJ1-2, with 7 bases identical to TRBD1. V lost 1 base, J lost 0 bases, and 8 bases stayed unmatched. The length of the CDR3 is 17 residues. Germline CDR1 reads LNHNV; CDR2 reads YYDKDF (reference sequence). Here the CDR3 DNA reads TGTGCCACCAGCAGAGTGGGGACAGCTGCAACTAACTATGGCTACACCTTC. It codes for CATSRVGTAATNYGYTF.

This clonotype was observed at least ten times. The chain combines TRBV20-1 with TRBJ2-1, with D possibly being TRBD2 (5 bases). The V end was cut by 7 bases, the J end by 0 bases, with 13 bases between. This CDR3 is 14 amino acids long. Germline CDR1 and CDR2: DFQATT and SNEGSKA (reference sequence). The CDR3 region is CSGLGLSSYNEQFF. CDR3 in DNA: TGCAGTGGACTCGGACTGAGCTCCTACAATGAGCAGTTCTTC.

A few counts support this clonotype. V is TRBV7-8 and J is TRBJ2-7; D uncertain. V was trimmed by 0 bases and J by 9 bases, leaving 15 bases between them. The CDR3 has 14 residues. CDR1 and CDR2 from the germline V gene are SGHVS and FQNEAQ. The chain's CDR3 is CASSLAGPTVGQYF. The DNA of the CDR3 is TGTGCCAGCAGCTTAGCAGGGCCGACGGTGGGGCAGTACTTC.

The J gene is TRBJ1-5, the V gene TRBV18; 8 positions match TRBD1. This CDR3 spans 16 amino acids. J gave up 4 bases and V 0 bases, and 5 bases lay outside the gene matches. Germline V gene data show CDR1 as KGHSH and CDR2 as LQKENI. This chain's CDR3 is CASSPPGTGRNQPQHF. The CDR3 DNA is TGTGCCAGCTCACCACCGGGGACAGGCCGAAATCAGCCCCAGCATTTT.

There are a few counts of this clonotype. V gene TRBV30 combines with J gene TRBJ1-3; D gene unclear. This CDR3 comprises 14 residues. CDR1 and CDR2 from the germline V gene are GTSNPN and SVGIG (reference sequence). Trimming took 5 bases from V and 2 from J, leaving 13 bases between them. CDR3 amino acids: CAWDTWNPGNTIYF. CDR3 coding DNA: TGTGCCTGGGACACTTGGAACCCTGGAAACACCATATATTTT.

V and J are TRBV5-1 and TRBJ2-1; no definite D call. Germline V gene data show CDR1 as SGHRS and CDR2 as YFSETQ. The CDR3 has 15 residues. Trimming took 0 bases from V and 4 from J, leaving 11 bases between them. This CDR3 reads CASSLAVGPYNEQFF. The CDR3 bases are TGCGCCAGCAGCTTGGCGGTCGGGCCATACAATGAGCAGTTCTTC.

The CDR3 coding sequence is TGTGCCAGCAGCTTAGGTCAGGGTTGGAGCAATCAGCCCCAGCATTTT. Its protein is CASSLGQGWSNQPQHF. This chain links TRBV7-2 with TRBJ1-5; possibly TRBD1 for D (5 bases). Germline V CDR1 and CDR2: SGHTA, FQGNSA. The V gene lost 1 base and the J gene lost 1 base, with 11 bases spanning the gap. This CDR3 spans 16 amino acids. Together with reference TRBV7-2 and TRBJ1-5, the CDR3 gives the full variable domain: GAGVSQSPSNKVTEKGKDVELRCDPISGHTALYWYRQSLGQGLEFLIYFQGNSAPDKSGLPSDRFSAERTGGSVSTLTIQRTQQEDSAVYLCASSLGQGWSNQPQHFGDGTRLSIL.

The chain couples TRBV4-3 to TRBJ2-2, with 8 bases aligning to TRBD2. CDR1 and CDR2 (germline): LGHNA, YSLEER. The CDR3 loop spans 15 amino acids. V lost 5 bases, J lost 4 bases, and 6 bases stayed unmatched. The CDR3 DNA reads TGCGCCAGCAGCTCCGGGACTAGAGCCACCGGGGAGCTGTTTTTT. This gives the protein CASSSGTRATGELFF.

The chain couples TRBV6-1 to TRBJ1-2; D may be TRBD1 (6 bases). V was shortened by 6 bases and J by 7 bases, with 18 bases between the two germline ends. The CDR3 has 14 amino acids. In germline, CDR1 is MNHNS, CDR2 SASEGT. In DNA form, the CDR3 reads TGTGCCAGCAGCTGGGGAGGGGGACGGAGTGGCTACACCTTC. Translated: CASSWGGGRSGYTF.

This clonotype was seen a few times. The chain employs TRBV6-1 and TRBJ2-2; tentatively, D is TRBD1 or TRBD2 (5 bases each). The CDR3 runs 18 residues. Germline V gives CDR1 MNHNS, CDR2 SASEGT. V lost 6 bases and J 2 bases, leaving 22 bases between the germline ends. The CDR3 DNA reads as TGTGCCAGCAGCCTTGACGGTTGGGGGACGGTTAACACCGGGGAGCTGTTTTTT. Translating gives CASSLDGWGTVNTGELFF.

The chain has TRBV7-9 and TRBJ2-7; 7 bases are a match to TRBD1. Germline lookup yields CDR1 SEHNR and CDR2 FQNEAQ (reference sequence). V lost 5 bases, J lost 7 bases, and 11 bases stayed unmatched. This CDR3 has 14 residues. CDR3 DNA: TGTGCCAGCAGCCCTGGACAGGTCCTGTGGGAGCAGTACTTC. The encoded protein is CASSPGQVLWEQYF.

Many counts were recorded for this clonotype. This chain uses TRBV7-2 with TRBJ1-5, with D hard to call. CDR1 is SGHTA, CDR2 FQGNSA, per germline. V lost 5 bases, J lost 4 bases, and 9 bases lay in between. The CDR3 has 13 residues. DNA for the CDR3: TGTGCCAGCAGCAAGGACGGGAATCAGCCCCAGCATTTT. It codes for CASSKDGNQPQHF.